The rows below give T cell receptor beta chains drawn from one sample of a study of cytomegalovirus exposure and HLA in healthy donors. Assay used: immunoSEQ multiplex PCR; TCRdb lists only in-frame clones, some missing. The ten most abundant clones cover under 2% of a sample with about 130,000 clones. Specimen: PBMCs. The receptors shown here come from a woman in her forties in good health and CMV-seronegative. Both conserved end residues are part of each CDR3. Each record gives: D gene, CDR3 length, V gene, J gene, CDR3 protein, CDR3 DNA. A D gene is named only where the DNA matches it firmly.

NA	14	TRBV27	TRBJ2-3	CASSFGGIPDTQYF	TGTGCCAGCAGTTTCGGCGGGATCCCAGATACGCAGTATTTT
TRBD1	14	TRBV6-6	TRBJ1-4	CASSPGQGVEKLFF	TGTGCCAGCAGTCCGGGACAGGGGGTTGAAAAACTGTTTTTT
NA	13	TRBV29-1	TRBJ1-1	CSVCRQVNTEAFF	TGCAGCGTTTGCCGACAGGTGAACACTGAAGCTTTCTTT
NA	14	TRBV7-2	TRBJ2-3	CASRDRVFTDTQYF	TGTGCCAGCAGGGATCGGGTGTTCACAGATACGCAGTATTTT
TRBD1	15	TRBV4-1	TRBJ1-1	CASSLRQGFNTEAFF	TGCGCCAGCAGCCTAAGACAGGGCTTTAACACTGAAGCTTTCTTT
TRBD1	14	TRBV28	TRBJ1-1	CASSPGGAGTEAFF	TGTGCCAGCAGCCCAGGGGGCGCGGGCACTGAAGCTTTCTTT
NA	12	TRBV29-1	TRBJ1-3	CSVSHRGNTIYF	TGCAGCGTTTCCCACAGGGGAAACACCATATATTTT
TRBD1	14	TRBV6-4	TRBJ1-1	CASRSGGAGTEAFF	TGTGCCAGCAGGTCAGGGGGCGCGGGCACTGAAGCTTTCTTT
TRBD1	14	TRBV9	TRBJ2-3	CASSEGASTDTQYF	TGTGCCAGCAGCGAGGGGGCTAGCACAGATACGCAGTATTTT
NA	12	TRBV2	TRBJ1-6	CASDAGDRSLHF	TGTGCCAGCGATGCAGGGGATAGATCCCTCCACTTT
NA	15	TRBV14	TRBJ1-2	CASSQDFATVYGYTF	TGTGCCAGCAGCCAAGATTTCGCGACAGTCTATGGCTACACCTTC
NA	10	TRBV29-1	TRBJ2-7	CSVEDLEQYF	TGCAGCGTTGAAGACCTCGAGCAGTACTTC
NA	13	TRBV11-2	TRBJ1-1	CASSSTGNTEAFF	TGTGCCAGCAGCTCGACAGGGAACACTGAAGCTTTCTTT
TRBD1	13	TRBV7-9	TRBJ1-2	CASSLGTGGGYTF	TGTGCCAGCAGCTTAGGAACAGGGGGTGGCTACACCTTC
TRBD1	12	TRBV7-8	TRBJ2-1	CASSFDGQGRFF	TGTGCCAGCAGCTTCGATGGACAGGGGAGGTTCTTC
NA	16	TRBV9	TRBJ2-6	CASYGSTLSGANVLTF	TGTGCCAGCTACGGGTCCACCCTCTCTGGGGCCAACGTCCTGACTTTC
NA	16	TRBV6-1	TRBJ1-2	CASSEAGVQANYGYTF	TGTGCCAGCAGTGAAGCAGGGGTACAAGCTAACTATGGCTACACCTTC
TRBD1	17	TRBV4-2	TRBJ1-5	CASSQDKTGVSNQPQHF	TGTGCCAGCAGCCAAGATAAGACAGGGGTTAGCAATCAGCCCCAGCATTTT
TRBD2	15	TRBV4-2	TRBJ2-5	CASSLRGRGDETQYF	TGTGCCAGCAGCCTGCGAGGGCGGGGGGACGAGACCCAGTACTTC
NA	12	TRBV28	TRBJ1-1	CASRVRRTEAFF	TGTGCCAGCCGGGTGAGGAGGACTGAAGCTTTCTTT
NA	18	TRBV12-5	TRBJ1-6	CASGFSISTDVLDSPLHF	TGTGCTAGTGGTTTTTCCATTTCGACAGACGTCCTAGATTCACCCCTCCACTTT
NA	13	TRBV11-3	TRBJ1-1	CASSLEPRSEAFF	TGTGCCAGCAGCTTGGAGCCCCGGAGTGAAGCTTTCTTT
NA	17	TRBV12-5	TRBJ1-2	CASGLVLAGRPLYGYTF	TGTGCTAGTGGTTTGGTCCTTGCGGGGCGGCCACTCTATGGCTACACCTTC
NA	12	TRBV6-1	TRBJ2-7	CASSDYSYEQYF	TGTGCCAGCAGTGATTACAGCTACGAGCAGTACTTC
NA	15	TRBV2	TRBJ1-3	CASSGSRISGNTIYF	TGTGCCAGCAGTGGATCCAGGATCTCTGGAAACACCATATATTTT
TRBD1	15	TRBV5-1	TRBJ1-5	CASSPTGASNQPQHF	TGCGCCAGCAGCCCGACAGGGGCTAGCAATCAGCCCCAGCATTTT
TRBD1	17	TRBV18	TRBJ1-3	CASSPSLRDTDRGTIYF	TGTGCCAGCTCACCCTCTCTCCGGGACACGGACAGGGGCACCATATATTTT
NA	14	TRBV7-2	TRBJ2-5	CASSPDSFVGTQYF	TGTGCCAGCAGCCCGGACAGCTTTGTAGGGACCCAGTACTTC
NA	11	TRBV28	TRBJ1-2	CASREERGYTF	TGTGCCAGCAGAGAGGAACGGGGCTACACCTTC
NA	14	TRBV9	TRBJ1-3	CASKRGISGNTIYF	TGTGCCAGCAAGAGGGGGATCTCTGGAAACACCATATATTTT
TRBD2	17	TRBV7-2	TRBJ2-5	CASSPRLAGGPGETQYF	TGTGCCAGCAGCCCACGACTAGCGGGGGGGCCGGGAGAGACCCAGTACTTC
NA	14	TRBV7-6	TRBJ1-4	CARQQESTNEKLFF	TGTGCCAGGCAACAGGAATCAACTAATGAAAAACTGTTTTTT
NA	14	TRBV7-9	TRBJ1-2	CASSVGLQGYGYTF	TGTGCCAGCAGCGTCGGATTGCAGGGCTATGGCTACACCTTC
NA	12	TRBV28	TRBJ2-1	CASSPVYNEQFF	TGTGCCAGCAGTCCGGTTTACAATGAGCAGTTCTTC
NA	15	TRBV5-1	TRBJ2-1	CASSSGIGLIREQFF	TGCGCCAGCAGCTCGGGTATTGGTTTGATCCGGGAGCAGTTCTTC
NA	16	TRBV9	TRBJ1-2	CASSVGGGESSYGYTF	TGTGCCAGCAGCGTAGGGGGAGGGGAGTCCTCCTATGGCTACACCTTC
TRBD1	17	TRBV7-9	TRBJ2-3	CASSLRGTGVTTDTQYF	TGTGCCAGCAGCTTAAGAGGGACAGGGGTAACGACAGATACGCAGTATTTT
NA	13	TRBV25-1	TRBJ1-2	CASSESRGYGYTF	TGTGCCAGCAGTGAGTCAAGGGGGTACGGCTACACCTTC
NA	14	TRBV7-6	TRBJ1-5	CASSLTDQNQPQHF	TGTGCCAGCAGCTTGACAGACCAAAATCAGCCCCAGCATTTT
NA	15	TRBV4-1	TRBJ1-5	CASSQEGVRNQPQHF	TGCGCCAGCAGCCAAGAGGGCGTCCGCAATCAGCCCCAGCATTTT